This T cell receptor beta chain emerged from a study of blood T cell repertoires in COVID-19. Study-level background: COVID-19 samples collected from the United States, Italy and Spain covered acute and convalescent phases.

Generated by immunoSEQ multiplex PCR, the TCRdb table keeps only in-frame clones and is missing some. The sample lists around 260,000 clones, approximately 85% occurring once. The CDR3 length is 13 residues. Trimming removed 1 base at V and 4 bases at J, with 8 bases between. The germline CDR1 and CDR2 sequences are SGHDT and YYEEEE. This sequence was found in a human donor with COVID-19, enrolled during active disease. The donor label of this sample is uncertain. The chain is built from TRBV5-6 and TRBJ1-2; D might be TRBD1 (6 bases). The sequenced sample was peripheral blood. The CDR3 spells CASSLTGPYGYTF. The CDR3 DNA reads TGTGCCAGCAGCTTGACAGGGCCCTATGGCTACACCTTC.